The rows below give T cell receptor beta chains drawn from one sample of a study of blood T cell repertoires in COVID-19. Sequencing was performed with immunoSEQ multiplex PCR; in TCRdb, only in-frame clones are kept and a portion is missing. The top ten hold 10% to 15% of the sample, which has 150,000 to 200,000 clones, approximately 88% seen once. Sequencing was performed on PBMCs or T cells enriched from blood (not recorded which). The receptors were sampled from a woman aged 60 to 75 who had recovered from COVID-19. Each CDR3 is given with its conserved first and last residue. Each record gives: clone size, D gene, V gene, J gene, CDR3 protein, CDR3 DNA. D genes are given only for firm matches. A row's size may be missing; if present it is once, few, many or a size class.

size: -; D: -; V: TRBV6-5; J: TRBJ1-1; CDR3: CASSYSRREEAFF; DNA: TGTGCCAGCAGTTACTCGAGGCGCGAAGAAGCTTTCTTT
size: -; D: -; V: TRBV3-1/TRBV3-2; J: TRBJ2-4; CDR3: CASSHLGGVGGKNIQYF; DNA: TGTGCCAGCAGCCACCTGGGGGGAGTTGGGGGCAAAAACATTCAGTACTTC
size: -; D: -; V: TRBV2; J: TRBJ2-3; CDR3: CASSGRVAVTDTQYF; DNA: TGTGCCAGCAGTGGTAGGGTAGCGGTTACAGATACGCAGTATTTT
size: -; D: -; V: TRBV7-9; J: TRBJ2-5; CDR3: CASSSLAETQYF; DNA: TGTGCCAGCAGCTCGTTAGCAGAGACCCAGTACTTC
size: once; D: TRBD1; V: TRBV2; J: TRBJ2-5; CDR3: CASSEGQGETQYF; DNA: TGTGCCAGCAGTGAAGGACAGGGAGAGACCCAGTACTTC
size: -; D: TRBD1; V: TRBV19; J: TRBJ1-1; CDR3: CASRLGQGRSEAFF; DNA: TGTGCCAGTAGGCTGGGACAGGGCCGCTCCGAAGCTTTCTTT
size: -; D: TRBD1; V: TRBV4-1; J: TRBJ1-5; CDR3: CASSNRAVGGLNQPQHF; DNA: TGCGCCAGCAGCAATAGGGCCGTAGGGGGCCTTAATCAGCCCCAGCATTTT
size: few; D: -; V: TRBV28; J: TRBJ2-3; CDR3: CASSPGWAGLISSTDTQYF; DNA: TGTGCCAGCAGCCCCGGCTGGGCGGGCTTAATCTCTAGCACAGATACGCAGTATTTT
size: few; D: TRBD1; V: TRBV15; J: TRBJ1-6; CDR3: CATSRGDRNSPLHF; DNA: TGTGCCACCAGCAGAGGGGACAGAAATTCACCCCTCCACTTT
size: -; D: -; V: TRBV7-8; J: TRBJ2-3; CDR3: CASSLARAADTQYF; DNA: TGTGCCAGCAGCTTAGCGCGCGCGGCAGATACGCAGTATTTT
size: -; D: TRBD2; V: TRBV5-1; J: TRBJ2-3; CDR3: CASSSSPTSGGSTDTQYF; DNA: TGCGCCAGCAGCTCCTCCCCTACTAGCGGGGGTAGCACAGATACGCAGTATTTT
size: -; D: -; V: TRBV9; J: TRBJ1-6; CDR3: CASSVAGFGSPLHF; DNA: TGTGCCAGCAGCGTAGCAGGGTTCGGTTCACCCCTCCACTTT
size: -; D: -; V: TRBV15; J: TRBJ1-2; CDR3: CATSRDQGVSGYTF; DNA: TGTGCCACCAGCAGAGATCAAGGGGTTAGCGGCTACACCTTC
size: -; D: TRBD1; V: TRBV9; J: TRBJ1-2; CDR3: CASSVGQGGYSEGYTF; DNA: TGTGCCAGCAGCGTGGGACAGGGTGGGTATTCAGAGGGCTACACCTTC
size: -; D: -; V: TRBV28; J: TRBJ1-2; CDR3: CASTVLVGYGYTF; DNA: TGTGCCAGCACAGTTCTAGTGGGCTATGGCTACACCTTC
size: -; D: TRBD2; V: TRBV29-1; J: TRBJ2-5; CDR3: CSVVASGAQETQYF; DNA: TGCAGCGTTGTGGCTAGCGGAGCCCAAGAGACCCAGTACTTC
size: -; D: -; V: TRBV19; J: TRBJ1-4; CDR3: CATRSRQPNEKLFF; DNA: TGTGCCACCAGGAGTAGACAGCCTAATGAAAAACTGTTTTTT
size: -; D: TRBD1; V: TRBV28; J: TRBJ1-6; CDR3: CASKTGANNSPLHF; DNA: TGTGCCAGTAAGACAGGGGCGAATAATTCACCCCTCCACTTT
size: -; D: TRBD2; V: TRBV27; J: TRBJ2-5; CDR3: CASSKASGRATETQYF; DNA: TGTGCCAGCAGTAAGGCTAGCGGGAGGGCCACGGAGACCCAGTACTTC
size: -; D: TRBD2; V: TRBV2; J: TRBJ2-2; CDR3: CASSDLGLADTNTGELFF; DNA: TGTGCCAGCAGTGATTTGGGACTAGCGGATACGAACACCGGGGAGCTGTTTTTT
size: -; D: -; V: TRBV3-1/TRBV3-2; J: TRBJ2-5; CDR3: CASSQVRETQYF; DNA: TGTGCCAGCAGCCAAGTACGGGAGACCCAGTACTTC
size: -; D: TRBD1; V: TRBV12-5; J: TRBJ1-4; CDR3: CASALADRAGEKLFF; DNA: TGTGCTAGTGCCCTCGCTGACAGGGCCGGAGAAAAACTGTTTTTT
size: -; D: -; V: TRBV5-1; J: TRBJ1-6; CDR3: CASRRGSGSEDNSPLHF; DNA: TGCGCCAGCAGGAGGGGGAGTGGGTCGGAAGATAATTCACCCCTCCACTTT
size: -; D: -; V: TRBV28; J: TRBJ1-5; CDR3: CASSLGSNQPQHF; DNA: TGTGCCAGCAGTTTAGGCAGCAATCAGCCCCAGCATTTT
size: -; D: TRBD1; V: TRBV5-1; J: TRBJ1-2; CDR3: CASSPAGQPLYGYTF; DNA: TGCGCCAGCAGCCCGGCGGGACAGCCCCTCTATGGCTACACCTTC
size: once; D: -; V: TRBV19; J: TRBJ2-5; CDR3: CASSILGETQYF; DNA: TGTGCCAGTAGTATACTCGGAGAGACCCAGTACTTC
size: -; D: TRBD1; V: TRBV7-9; J: TRBJ2-5; CDR3: CASSYSTGLETQYF; DNA: TGTGCCAGCAGCTACTCGACAGGGCTCGAGACCCAGTACTTC
size: -; D: TRBD2; V: TRBV3-1/TRBV3-2; J: TRBJ2-1; CDR3: CASSPVAGGNNEQFF; DNA: TGTGCCAGCAGCCCCGTAGCGGGGGGGAACAATGAGCAGTTCTTC
size: -; D: TRBD1; V: TRBV28; J: TRBJ1-6; CDR3: CASRQGAMNSPLHF; DNA: TGTGCCAGTCGACAGGGGGCGATGAATTCACCCCTCCACTTT
size: -; D: -; V: TRBV7-3; J: TRBJ1-1; CDR3: CASSFSHGNTEAFF; DNA: TGTGCCAGCAGCTTTTCCCACGGGAACACTGAAGCTTTCTTT
size: -; D: TRBD2; V: TRBV18; J: TRBJ2-7; CDR3: CASSPTSGNNEQYF; DNA: TGTGCCAGCTCCCCCACTAGCGGTAACAATGAGCAGTACTTC
size: -; D: TRBD2; V: TRBV7-2; J: TRBJ2-5; CDR3: CASGGGFQETQYF; DNA: TGTGCCAGCGGCGGGGGGTTTCAGGAGACCCAGTACTTC
size: few; D: TRBD1; V: TRBV5-5; J: TRBJ2-1; CDR3: CASRPTGTGSYNEQFF; DNA: TGTGCCAGCAGACCCACCGGGACAGGGAGTTACAATGAGCAGTTCTTC
size: -; D: -; V: TRBV5-1; J: TRBJ2-3; CDR3: CASMEGGDSTDTQYF; DNA: TGCGCCAGCATGGAAGGGGGGGATAGCACAGATACGCAGTATTTT
size: -; D: TRBD2; V: TRBV7-8; J: TRBJ2-3; CDR3: CASSQRGGAQYF; DNA: TGTGCCAGCAGCCAGCGGGGGGGGGCGCAGTATTTT
size: -; D: -; V: TRBV6-5; J: TRBJ1-4; CDR3: CASSYGGRANEKLFF; DNA: TGTGCCAGCAGTTACGGGGGGAGGGCTAATGAAAAACTGTTTTTT
size: once; D: -; V: TRBV5-1; J: TRBJ2-7; CDR3: CASSLDAVVGEQYF; DNA: TGCGCCAGCAGCTTGGACGCGGTGGTGGGCGAGCAGTACTTC
size: -; D: TRBD1; V: TRBV5-1; J: TRBJ2-2; CDR3: CASSLRGDRGARELFF; DNA: TGCGCCAGCAGCTTGAGAGGAGACAGGGGAGCAAGGGAGCTGTTTTTT
size: -; D: TRBD1; V: TRBV19; J: TRBJ1-2; CDR3: CASSIPGGDYGYTF; DNA: TGTGCCAGTAGTATTCCAGGGGGCGACTATGGCTACACCTTC
size: -; D: -; V: TRBV5-6; J: TRBJ1-6; CDR3: CASSLATGSSSYNSPLHF; DNA: TGTGCCAGCAGCTTGGCCACAGGGTCGAGCTCCTATAATTCACCCCTCCACTTT
size: once; D: TRBD2; V: TRBV19; J: TRBJ2-3; CDR3: CASSMGLGVKDTQYF; DNA: TGTGCCAGTAGTATGGGACTAGGTGTCAAGGATACGCAGTATTTT
size: -; D: -; V: TRBV9; J: TRBJ2-3; CDR3: CASTRSGTDTQYF; DNA: TGTGCCAGCACCCGTTCGGGCACAGATACGCAGTATTTT
size: -; D: -; V: TRBV3-1/TRBV3-2; J: TRBJ2-3; CDR3: CASSQFLADTQYF; DNA: TGTGCCAGCAGCCAATTTCTTGCAGATACGCAGTATTTT
size: once; D: TRBD2; V: TRBV11-1; J: TRBJ2-7; CDR3: CASSLPGGRPEQYF; DNA: TGTGCCAGCAGCTTACCGGGGGGAAGGCCCGAGCAGTACTTC
size: -; D: -; V: TRBV9; J: TRBJ2-2; CDR3: CASSGPRESHTGELFF; DNA: TGTGCCAGCAGCGGCCCACGTGAGAGTCACACCGGGGAGCTGTTTTTT
size: few; D: TRBD1; V: TRBV19; J: TRBJ1-5; CDR3: CASSGTGTGMPQHF; DNA: TGTGCCAGTAGTGGTACCGGGACAGGAATGCCCCAGCATTTT
size: -; D: -; V: TRBV6-5; J: TRBJ1-6; CDR3: CASTRQAGWDSPLHF; DNA: TGTGCCAGCACCCGACAGGCCGGATGGGATTCACCCCTCCACTTT
size: -; D: -; V: TRBV24-1; J: TRBJ2-5; CDR3: CATSAGGSQETQYF; DNA: TGTGCCACCAGTGCCGGAGGATCCCAAGAGACCCAGTACTTC
size: few; D: -; V: TRBV12-3/TRBV12-4; J: TRBJ2-3; CDR3: CASSFRYTQYF; DNA: TGTGCCAGCAGTTTCCGTTATACGCAGTATTTT
size: -; D: TRBD2; V: TRBV5-1; J: TRBJ2-1; CDR3: CASSFLAGGTYNEQFF; DNA: TGCGCCAGCAGCTTTCTAGCGGGGGGAACTTACAATGAGCAGTTCTTC
size: -; D: -; V: TRBV27; J: TRBJ1-2; CDR3: CASSPQPTEYGYTF; DNA: TGTGCCAGCAGTCCCCAACCGACAGAATATGGCTACACCTTC
size: -; D: -; V: TRBV7-6; J: TRBJ2-7; CDR3: CASSSGHGSYEQYF; DNA: TGTGCCAGCAGCTCGGGACATGGGTCCTACGAGCAGTACTTC
size: few; D: TRBD1; V: TRBV2; J: TRBJ1-2; CDR3: CASSKTGGEFGYTF; DNA: TGTGCCAGCAGCAAAACAGGGGGCGAGTTTGGCTACACCTTC
size: -; D: -; V: TRBV12-3/TRBV12-4; J: TRBJ2-7; CDR3: CASRETGYEQYF; DNA: TGTGCCAGCAGGGAAACAGGTTACGAGCAGTACTTC
size: -; D: -; V: TRBV9; J: TRBJ2-1; CDR3: CASSVFPVQTNEQFF; DNA: TGTGCCAGCAGCGTATTCCCGGTCCAGACTAATGAGCAGTTCTTC
size: -; D: -; V: TRBV10-3; J: TRBJ2-1; CDR3: CASRGDAQGNEQFF; DNA: TGTGCCTCGCGCGGGGATGCACAGGGGAATGAGCAGTTCTTC
size: -; D: TRBD2; V: TRBV5-1; J: TRBJ2-5; CDR3: CASSIKGLAGGETQYF; DNA: TGCGCCAGCAGCATAAAAGGACTAGCGGGAGGAGAGACCCAGTACTTC
size: -; D: -; V: TRBV2; J: TRBJ1-2; CDR3: CATEKPGDDGYTF; DNA: TGTGCCACCGAAAAACCAGGGGATGATGGCTACACCTTC
size: once; D: -; V: TRBV6-5; J: TRBJ2-7; CDR3: CASSKQGWSHREQYF; DNA: TGTGCCAGCAGTAAACAGGGTTGGAGCCATCGCGAGCAGTACTTC